These 23 T cell receptor beta chains came from one sample sequenced in a study of blood T cell repertoires in COVID-19. TCRdb's copy holds only in-frame clones and misses some; the assay was immunoSEQ multiplex PCR. The data hold around 330,000 clones, with roughly 89% observed a single time. Sequenced: PBMCs or T cells enriched from blood (not recorded which). The receptors here all came from a woman younger than 35 who had recovered from COVID-19.

The V and J genes are TRBV4-1 and TRBJ1-5; no firm D call. This CDR3 spans 15 amino acids. V lost 3 bases to trimming and J lost 3 bases, with 12 bases between them. CDR1 is MGHRA, CDR2 YSYEKL, per germline. CDR3: CASSHNPGNNQPQHF. CDR3 coding DNA: TGCGCCAGCAGCCACAATCCGGGGAACAATCAGCCCCAGCATTTT.

This clone was detected only once. The rearrangement uses TRBV25-1 and TRBJ2-1, with 7 bases that match TRBD2. J lost 2 bases, V lost 6 bases, and 13 bases had no gene match. Germline V gene lookup returns CDR1 MGHDK and CDR2 SYGVNS. This CDR3 has 17 residues. CDR3 residues: CASSPPRGRGPYNEQFF. The CDR3 DNA sequence: TGTGCCAGCAGCCCTCCCCGGGGGAGGGGCCCCTACAATGAGCAGTTCTTC.

The rearrangement joins TRBV6-5 to TRBJ2-2, with TRBD1 matching over 7 bases. Trimming cost V 8 bases and J 5 bases; bases outside gene matches: 2. There are 12 residues in the CDR3. Germline V gives CDR1 MNHEY, CDR2 SVGAGI. The CDR3 reads CASGRGTGELFF. The DNA of the CDR3 is TGTGCCAGCGGCAGGGGGACCGGGGAGCTGTTTTTT.

V usage is TRBV3-1 (or the pseudogene TRBV3-2) and J usage is TRBJ2-3, with TRBD2 identical over 8 bases. Germline V lookup: CDR1 LGHDT, CDR2 YNNKEL (reference sequence). V was pared by 0 bases and J by 5 bases, with 7 bases of the junction left unmatched. The CDR3 length is 16 residues. CDR3 protein: CASSQDSGGAGDTQYF. The CDR3 DNA reads TGTGCCAGCAGCCAAGATTCCGGGGGGGCTGGAGATACGCAGTATTTT.

This clone was observed at least ten times. The chain links TRBV9 to TRBJ2-1, with 10 bases fitting TRBD2. Germline values: CDR1 SGDLS, CDR2 YYNGEE. J lost 2 bases, V lost 0 bases, and 5 bases had no gene match. The CDR3 is 17 residues long. The CDR3 reads CASSVGPSGGTYNEQFF. The CDR3 DNA reads TGTGCCAGCAGCGTAGGTCCTAGCGGGGGCACCTACAATGAGCAGTTCTTC.

The chain couples TRBV19 to TRBJ1-2, with a weak D call TRBD1 (5 bases). Per germline, CDR1 LNHDA and CDR2 SQIVND (reference sequence). The V gene lost 2 bases and the J gene lost 3 bases, with 7 bases spanning the gap. This CDR3 has 13 amino acids. In nucleotides, the CDR3 is TGTGCCAGTAGTATACAACAGGACTATGGCTACACCTTC. This codes for CASSIQQDYGYTF.

The gene calls are TRBV28 and TRBJ1-4, with 8 bases aligning to TRBD1. The V gene end was trimmed by 2 bases and the J gene end by 8 bases; junction bases not matched to a gene: 10. Germline loops: CDR1 MDHEN, CDR2 SYDVKM. The CDR3 is 16 amino acids. This chain's CDR3 is CASSLGDRGSWEKLFF. The CDR3 DNA sequence: TGTGCCAGCAGTTTAGGTGACAGGGGATCTTGGGAAAAACTGTTTTTT.

This clone was seen a few times. The CDR3 nucleotides are TGCGCCAGCAGCCAAGGCTTAGGGGGAAATACCGGGGAGCTGTTTTTT. This codes for CASSQGLGGNTGELFF. The chain is built from TRBV4-3 and TRBJ2-2; the D gene is possibly TRBD1 (6 bases). This CDR3 contains 16 residues. V lost 1 base, J lost 5 bases, and 14 bases lay in between. Germline V gives CDR1 LGHNA, CDR2 YSLEER.

The rearrangement joins TRBV29-1 to TRBJ2-7, with 11 bases matching TRBD1. V was clipped by 6 bases and J by 7 bases; unmatched bases: 14. CDR3 length: 15 residues. Germline CDR1 reads SQVTM; CDR2 reads ANQGSEA. CDR3 loop: CSVRTPGTGGKEQYF. CDR3 DNA sequence: TGCAGCGTACGGACCCCCGGGACAGGGGGAAAAGAGCAGTACTTC.

The chain combines TRBV29-1 with TRBJ1-1; possibly TRBD1 for D (6 bases). Germline V lookup: CDR1 SQVTM, CDR2 ANQGSEA. The germline V and J ends were trimmed by 6 bases and 1 base, with 18 bases remaining between them. The CDR3 has 15 residues. CDR3 protein: CSVRLQGTGNTEAFF. The CDR3 bases are TGCAGCGTCCGATTACAGGGAACGGGGAACACTGAAGCTTTCTTT.

The gene calls are TRBV5-6 and TRBJ1-1; 8 bases are a match to TRBD1. Germline-derived CDR1 and CDR2 are SGHDT and YYEEEE. This CDR3 is 15 amino acids long. Trimming took 3 bases from V and 1 from J; bases not matched to a gene: 5. The CDR3 bases are TGTGCCAGCAGCTCCTCCGGGACAGGGAACACTGAAGCTTTCTTT. Encoded protein: CASSSSGTGNTEAFF.

The chain employs TRBV12-3 or TRBV12-4 and TRBJ2-7; D is unresolved. V was cut by 2 bases and J by 0 bases, with 5 bases left in between. The CDR3 consists of 13 residues. CDR3 loop: CASSLSSSYEQYF. DNA of the CDR3: TGTGCCAGCAGTTTATCCAGCTCCTACGAGCAGTACTTC.

In this sample, this clone turned up once. J is TRBJ1-4 and V is TRBV4-3; 12 bases fit TRBD1. V trimming: 3 bases; J trimming: 6 bases; junction bases outside the gene matches: 11. CDR3 length equals 18 residues. Germline CDR1 LGHNA, CDR2 YSLEER. CDR3 loop: CASSQRRHGTGGYEKLFF. CDR3 nucleotides: TGCGCCAGCAGCCAGCGACGACACGGGACAGGGGGCTATGAAAAACTGTTTTTT.

V and J are TRBV4-3 and TRBJ2-7; 13 bases are a match to TRBD2. There are 16 residues in the CDR3. The V gene's germline CDR1 is LGHNA and CDR2 YSLEER. V lost 3 bases, J lost 4 bases, and 6 bases stayed unmatched. CDR3 amino acids: CASSHFATSGGYEQYF. The DNA of the CDR3 is TGCGCCAGCAGCCATTTTGCGACTAGCGGGGGGTACGAGCAGTACTTC.

The chain uses TRBV5-4 and TRBJ1-1; a weak D match, TRBD1 (5 bases). The CDR3 loop spans 13 amino acids. CDR1 and CDR2 (germline): SGHNT, YYREEE (reference sequence). V was pared by 5 bases and J by 7 bases, with 15 bases between. DNA for the CDR3: TGTGCCAGCAGTTCGAGTGACAGTCGTGAAGCTTTCTTT. This codes for CASSSSDSREAFF.

The DNA for the CDR3 is TGTGCCAGCAGCCAAATCAGCCCGGCTAGCTATGGCTACACCTTC. Its protein is CASSQISPASYGYTF. This chain uses TRBV3-1 (or the pseudogene TRBV3-2) with TRBJ1-2; D is undetermined. Trimming stripped 2 bases from V and 4 bases from J, with 14 bases between. Germline-derived CDR1 and CDR2 are LGHDT and YNNKEL (reference sequence). CDR3 length equals 15 residues.

This clone was observed a handful of times. Other DNA sequences in the same sample also yield this CDR3. This rearrangement joins TRBV6-5 to TRBJ1-6; possible D gene TRBD1, 5 bases. Trimming took 2 bases from V and 4 from J, leaving 6 bases between them. Germline CDR1 MNHEY, CDR2 SVGAGI. The CDR3 extends over 14 amino acids. CDR3 nucleotide sequence: TGTGCCAGCAGTTACAGGGGTTATAATTCACCCCTCCACTTT. Translated: CASSYRGYNSPLHF.

This chain links TRBV28 with TRBJ2-5; perhaps TRBD2 as D (5 bases). V shed 5 bases and J shed 4 bases, with 23 bases lying between them. The CDR3 extends over 17 amino acids. Germline V CDR1 and CDR2: MDHEN, SYDVKM. The CDR3 is CASSPYLPGEIRETQYF. The CDR3 coding sequence is TGTGCCAGCAGTCCCTACCTACCCGGGGAAATCCGAGAGACCCAGTACTTC.

The J gene is TRBJ1-5, the V gene TRBV7-3, with 8 bases that match TRBD1. The length of the CDR3 is 18 residues. V was pared by 1 base and J by 3 bases, with 11 bases of the junction left unmatched. The germline V gene has CDR1 SGHTA and CDR2 FQGTGA. The chain's CDR3 is CASSLKDRVYGTNQPQHF. The CDR3 DNA follows: TGTGCCAGCAGCTTAAAGGACAGGGTCTATGGAACCAATCAGCCCCAGCATTTT.

The chain has TRBV27 and TRBJ1-1; 7 nucleotides line up with TRBD1. CDR1 and CDR2 (germline): MNHEY, SMNVEV (reference sequence). The CDR3 covers 14 residues. Trimming took 5 bases from V and 4 from J; bases not matched to a gene: 7. CDR3 nucleotide sequence: TGTGCCAGCAGTATACAGGGGTCGGCCACTGAAGCTTTCTTT. It specifies CASSIQGSATEAFF.

The rearrangement uses TRBV4-1 and TRBJ2-7; 10 bases fit TRBD2. The CDR3 totals 17 residues. The ends lost 0 bases at V and 6 bases at J; junction bases unmatched: 11. Germline V gives CDR1 MGHRA, CDR2 YSYEKL. The CDR3 region is CASSQDPRLAGVSEQYF. DNA for the CDR3: TGCGCCAGCAGCCAAGATCCACGGCTAGCGGGGGTCTCCGAGCAGTACTTC.

This chain uses TRBV7-8 with TRBJ2-2; D might be TRBD1 (7 bases). The CDR3 spans 19 residues. Germline CDR1 and CDR2: SGHVS and FQNEAQ. The V and J ends lost 5 bases and 5 bases respectively, with 27 bases between them. The CDR3 sequence is CASSRGRRGPRTGTGELFF. The CDR3 region has the DNA TGTGCCAGCAGCCGTGGAAGGAGGGGGCCAAGGACGGGAACCGGGGAGCTGTTTTTT.

This clone was seen only a few times. The gene calls are TRBV6-1 and TRBJ1-2; D unresolved. Germline V CDR1 and CDR2: MNHNS, SASEGT. Trimming removed 2 bases from V and 8 bases from J, with 9 bases in between. There are 12 residues in the CDR3. The CDR3 sequence: CASSELSRGYTF. The CDR3 nucleotides read TGTGCCAGCAGTGAACTGTCGAGGGGCTACACCTTC.